The clone carrying this T cell receptor (beta chain) was seen a few times. The CDR3 runs to 13 residues. The V gene's germline CDR1 is SGHVS and CDR2 FQNEAQ. The junction had 6 bases not matched to a gene; V was cut back by 5 bases and J by 7 bases. Clones were sequenced by immunoSEQ multiplex PCR, and TCRdb holds only the in-frame ones, with some missing. The sample shows more than 85,000 clones, over 65% of them seen only once. The sample is drawn from a study of blood T cell repertoires in COVID-19. The genes are TRBV7-8 and TRBJ1-1; 8 nucleotides line up with TRBD1. The receptor was derived from a woman of 80 years or more with acute or convalescent COVID-19. The material sequenced was peripheral blood. Here the CDR3 reads CASSITGGDEAFF. CDR3 in DNA: TGTGCCAGCAGCATAACAGGGGGGGATGAAGCTTTCTTT.